The rows below give T cell receptor beta chains drawn from one sample of a study of blood T cells in healthy people across ages. TCRdb re-called the 5' RACE reads with MiXCR, one entry per CDR3 protein. The sample has 850,000 to 950,000 distinct CDR3 sequences, around 30% seen once; the top ten hold roughly 17%. Input material: blood. Every receptor here comes from a woman aged 80 or over in good health. Both conserved end residues are part of each CDR3. Each record gives: D gene, V gene, J gene, clone size, CDR3 DNA, CDR3 protein. D genes are given only for firm matches. Some rows have no size entry. The others give once, few or many, or a class for an expanded clone.

d_call: .; v_call: TRBV7-2; j_call: TRBJ2-7; clone_size: many; cdr3_nt: TGTGCCAGCAGCAAAGACCAGGCCTACGAGCAGTACTTC; cdr3_aa: CASSKDQAYEQYF
d_call: .; v_call: TRBV2; j_call: TRBJ1-6; clone_size: few; cdr3_nt: TGTGCCAGCAGCGGGGCGGGTGGTTCGAATTCACCCCTCCACTTT; cdr3_aa: CASSGAGGSNSPLHF
d_call: .; v_call: TRBV4-1; j_call: TRBJ2-3; clone_size: many; cdr3_nt: TGCGCCAGCAGCCAAGAACTAGGCAGGCCAAGCACAGATACGCAGTATTTT; cdr3_aa: CASSQELGRPSTDTQYF
d_call: TRBD1; v_call: TRBV7-9; j_call: TRBJ1-1; clone_size: few; cdr3_nt: TGTGCCAGCAGCCGTGACCCGGGACAGGGGAACACTGAAGCTTTCTTT; cdr3_aa: CASSRDPGQGNTEAFF
d_call: TRBD2; v_call: TRBV29-1; j_call: TRBJ2-2; clone_size: .; cdr3_nt: TGCAGCGTTGATCCGGGGGGGAACACCGGGGAGCTGTTTTTT; cdr3_aa: CSVDPGGNTGELFF
d_call: TRBD2; v_call: TRBV7-2; j_call: TRBJ2-5; clone_size: many; cdr3_nt: TGTGCCAGCAGCTTACAAATTAGACTAGCGGGGGGCCGGGAGACCCAGTACTTC; cdr3_aa: CASSLQIRLAGGRETQYF
d_call: TRBD1; v_call: TRBV20-1; j_call: TRBJ2-1; clone_size: .; cdr3_nt: TGCAGTGCTAGTAGGGACAGCTACGAGCAGTTCTTC; cdr3_aa: CSASRDSYEQFF
d_call: TRBD1; v_call: TRBV4-2; j_call: TRBJ1-4; clone_size: many; cdr3_nt: TGTGCCAGCAGCCAAGGCCCGTCGACAGGGGATAATGAAAAACTGTTTTTT; cdr3_aa: CASSQGPSTGDNEKLFF
d_call: .; v_call: TRBV21-1; j_call: TRBJ2-1; clone_size: .; cdr3_nt: TGTGCCAGCAGCAGTACCGGGACAGAGGATGATTATGAGCAGTTCTTC; cdr3_aa: CASSSTGTEDDYEQFF
d_call: TRBD2; v_call: TRBV5-6; j_call: TRBJ2-5; clone_size: many; cdr3_nt: TGTGCCAGCAGCCTAGGACTAGCGGTGGCGGTGGGGACCCAGTACTTC; cdr3_aa: CASSLGLAVAVGTQYF
d_call: .; v_call: TRBV12-3/TRBV12-4; j_call: TRBJ1-1; clone_size: many; cdr3_nt: TGTGCCAGCAGTCCGGGCCCAAACACTGAAGCTTTCTTT; cdr3_aa: CASSPGPNTEAFF
d_call: .; v_call: TRBV5-1; j_call: TRBJ1-2; clone_size: few; cdr3_nt: TGCGCCAGCAGCTTGTCCGTGGGTAGTTCATCTGGCTACACCTTC; cdr3_aa: CASSLSVGSSSGYTF
d_call: TRBD1; v_call: TRBV2; j_call: TRBJ1-5; clone_size: .; cdr3_nt: TGTGCCAGCAGCAATGGACAGGGGGCAGGCCAGCCCCAGCATTTT; cdr3_aa: CASSNGQGAGQPQHF
d_call: .; v_call: TRBV27; j_call: TRBJ1-2; clone_size: few; cdr3_nt: TGTGCCAGCGCCTTAGGGGGGTCGATGAATGGCTACACCTTC; cdr3_aa: CASALGGSMNGYTF
d_call: TRBD2; v_call: TRBV20-1; j_call: TRBJ2-1; clone_size: .; cdr3_nt: TGCAGCCCGAGCTGGCGGGGGGAACGTAGTGAGCAGTTCTTC; cdr3_aa: CSPSWRGERSEQFF